Reported below is one T cell receptor (beta chain). Measured with immunoSEQ multiplex PCR; TCRdb has only the in-frame clones, and not every one. Of 200,000 or so clones in the sample, about 90% were seen once. These data belong to a study of blood T cell repertoires in COVID-19. J was trimmed by 2 bases and V by 9 bases; bases with no gene match: 4. CDR1 MNHEY and CDR2 SVGAGI come from the germline V gene. The CDR3 consists of 14 residues. The origin of this receptor is a man in his forties or fifties with active or convalescent COVID-19. Sequencing input: peripheral blood. This chain joins TRBV6-5 and TRBJ1-5, with 10 bases fitting TRBD1. The CDR3 loop is CASLTGGGNQPQHF. In DNA form, the CDR3 reads TGTGCCAGTTTGACAGGGGGCGGCAATCAGCCCCAGCATTTT.